A selection of T cell receptor beta chains follows, all from one sample in a study of PD-1 blockade in classical Hodgkin lymphoma. Profiled with immunoSEQ multiplex PCR; TCRdb holds only in-frame clones, not every one. The sample lists 35,000 to 50,000 clones, nearly 70% occurring once. The sample was peripheral blood mononuclear cells (PBMCs), taken before the fourth cycle of nivolumab. Receptors were obtained from a human donor with classical Hodgkin lymphoma. The CDR3 runs from the conserved cysteine through the conserved F or W. The order of the fields is D gene, V gene, clone size, J gene, CDR3 protein, CDR3 DNA. The D gene is left open where the match is weak. Some rows mark clone size as missing; the rest say once, few, many or name a class of expanded clone.

.	TRBV2	once	TRBJ1-4	CASRDYEGYQYLFF	TGTGCCAGCAGGGACTATGAGGGGTACCAGTACCTTTTTTTT
TRBD1	TRBV5-6	.	TRBJ1-2	CASSRGQEVYGYTF	TGTGCCAGCAGCCGGGGACAGGAAGTCTATGGCTACACCTTC
.	TRBV7-3	few	TRBJ2-1	CASSPSLAGSNEQFF	TGTGCCAGCAGCCCGAGCCTCGCAGGGAGCAATGAGCAGTTCTTC
.	TRBV7-9	.	TRBJ2-5	CASSLDGGSHQETQYF	TGTGCCAGCAGCTTAGACGGGGGCAGTCACCAAGAGACCCAGTACTTC
.	TRBV11-2	.	TRBJ1-2	CASSLVGDGTYGYTF	TGTGCCAGCAGCTTAGTGGGGGACGGTACTTATGGCTACACCTTC
TRBD1	TRBV5-4	few	TRBJ2-3	CASSSWAAGGDTQYF	TGTGCCAGCAGTTCCTGGGCGGCAGGGGGCGATACGCAGTATTTT
.	TRBV7-9	.	TRBJ1-2	CASSPRGQHPNYGYTF	TGTGCCAGCAGCCCTCGAGGGCAGCACCCTAACTATGGCTACACCTTC
.	TRBV5-1	.	TRBJ1-1	CASSFLGTEAFF	TGCGCCAGCAGCTTTCTAGGGACTGAAGCTTTCTTT
.	TRBV6-5	.	TRBJ2-1	CASSRRESYNEQFF	TGTGCCAGCAGCAGGAGGGAGTCCTACAATGAGCAGTTCTTC
TRBD1	TRBV5-5	.	TRBJ1-3	CASSLVPLTGGNTIYF	TGTGCCAGCAGCTTGGTTCCACTGACAGGGGGAAACACCATATATTTT
.	TRBV30	.	TRBJ1-3	CAWKEGRIYF	TGTGCCTGGAAGGAGGGCCGGATATATTTT
.	TRBV6-6	.	TRBJ1-5	CASSYHREGDQPQHF	TGTGCCAGCAGTTACCACAGGGAAGGGGATCAGCCCCAGCATTTT
.	TRBV19	.	TRBJ2-3	CASSIRTDTQYF	TGTGCCAGTAGTATTCGCACAGATACGCAGTATTTT
.	TRBV15	once	TRBJ2-3	CATSLTVFTSTDTQYF	TGTGCCACCAGCCTGACCGTATTCACTAGCACAGATACGCAGTATTTT
.	TRBV4-3	few	TRBJ2-7	CASSQEPKESYEQYF	TGCGCCAGCAGCCAAGAACCAAAGGAATCCTACGAGCAGTACTTC
.	TRBV27	few	TRBJ1-6	CASSSPRPGHRNSPLHF	TGTGCCAGCAGTTCACCGAGACCGGGACATAGGAATTCACCCCTCCACTTT
TRBD2	TRBV30	.	TRBJ2-1	CALGSGDYNEQFF	TGTGCCTTAGGTAGCGGGGACTACAATGAGCAGTTCTTC
TRBD2	TRBV10-3	.	TRBJ2-7	CAISEQGGSYEQYF	TGTGCCATCAGTGAGCAGGGAGGGTCCTACGAGCAGTACTTC
.	TRBV5-1	.	TRBJ1-3	CASRPEAGNTIYF	TGCGCCAGCCGACCCGAAGCTGGAAACACCATATATTTT
TRBD2	TRBV5-6	.	TRBJ2-1	CASSWIGLADEQFF	TGTGCCAGCAGCTGGATCGGACTAGCCGATGAGCAGTTCTTC
TRBD1	TRBV13	.	TRBJ2-7	CASSLGDRGDEQYF	TGTGCCAGCAGCTTGGGGGACAGGGGGGACGAGCAGTACTTC
.	TRBV6-5	.	TRBJ1-3	CASSSGAGNTIYF	TGTGCCAGCAGTTCAGGGGCTGGAAACACCATATATTTT
.	TRBV10-3	.	TRBJ1-5	CAISARTSNQPQHF	TGTGCCATCAGTGCGCGGACGAGCAATCAGCCCCAGCATTTT
TRBD1	TRBV6-5	.	TRBJ2-7	CASSYETTGAYEQYF	TGTGCCAGCAGTTATGAGACGACAGGGGCCTACGAGCAGTACTTC
.	TRBV5-4	.	TRBJ1-2	CASSLVQGVGGGYTF	TGTGCCAGCAGCTTGGTTCAGGGAGTTGGGGGTGGCTACACCTTC
TRBD1	TRBV6-6	.	TRBJ2-7	CASRTGEDEQYF	TGTGCCAGCCGGACAGGGGAGGACGAGCAGTACTTC
.	TRBV6-6	few	TRBJ1-2	CASSYSKVQDGYTF	TGTGCCAGCAGTTACTCTAAAGTCCAGGATGGCTACACCTTC
.	TRBV5-6	once	TRBJ2-7	CASSLLGGEQYF	TGTGCCAGCAGCTTGTTAGGCGGAGAGCAGTACTTC
.	TRBV30	.	TRBJ1-2	CAWGLGDYGYTF	TGTGCCTGGGGCCTGGGGGACTATGGCTACACCTTC